This T cell receptor (beta chain) was identified during a study of blood T cell repertoires in COVID-19. Study at large: From T cells, B-cell-depleted T cells, or PBMCs came the material, which was cDNA or gDNA.

The method was immunoSEQ multiplex PCR; TCRdb's version includes in-frame clones alone and lacks a portion of them. The sample includes about 300,000 clones, nearly 90% of them seen just once. The CDR3 covers 14 residues. Germline V CDR1 and CDR2: SGHVS, FQNEAQ. Trimming removed 2 bases from V and 6 bases from J, with 11 bases in between. This sequence originates from a woman aged 18-35 years with acute COVID-19. The V gene is TRBV7-8, the J gene TRBJ2-1; D is perhaps TRBD1 (6 bases). The sequencing input was PBMCs or T cells enriched from blood (not recorded which). As DNA, the CDR3 is TGTGCCAGCAGCTTAACAGGGCTTATCAATGAGCAGTTCTTC. Protein product: CASSLTGLINEQFF.